These 13 T cell receptor beta chains came from one sample sequenced in a study of T cell responses to AZD1222 COVID-19 vaccine. The repertoire was sequenced with immunoSEQ multiplex PCR; TCRdb's copy has only in-frame clones and lacks some. This table has approximately 180,000 clones, around 90% appearing once. The material was peripheral blood, obtained on day 0 of AZD1222 vaccination. These receptors came from an adult in good health.

The J gene is TRBJ1-5, the V gene TRBV2, with 12 bases aligning to TRBD1. CDR1 and CDR2 (germline): SNHLY, FYNNEI. CDR3 size: 16 residues. The trim removed 7 bases at V and 4 bases at J, leaving 8 bases unmatched. The DNA for the CDR3 is TGTGCCAGCACACCCGGGGGACAGGGGGCTAATCAGCCCCAGCATTTT. Translation: CASTPGGQGANQPQHF. The full variable domain, rest sourced from reference TRBV2 and TRBJ1-5, is EPEVTQTPSHQVTQMGQEVILRCVPISNHLYFYWYRQILGQKVEFLVSFYNNEISEKSEIFDDQFSVERPDGSNFTLKIRSTKLEDSAMYFCASTPGGQGANQPQHFGDGTRLSIL.

The chain recombines TRBV15 with TRBJ2-2, with D perhaps matching TRBD2 (6 bases). Germline V CDR1 and CDR2: LNHNV, YYDKDF (reference sequence). V lost 2 bases and J 4 bases, leaving 14 bases between the germline ends. The CDR3 length is 16 residues. In DNA form, the CDR3 reads TGTGCCACCAGCAGAACGGAGGGGTGGGGCACCGGGGAGCTGTTTTTT. This gives the protein CATSRTEGWGTGELFF.

The gene calls are TRBV19 and TRBJ2-7; unclear D gene. This CDR3 has 14 residues. Germline V gene lookup returns CDR1 LNHDA and CDR2 SQIVND (reference sequence). The ends were cut back, 6 bases at V and 0 bases at J, with 12 bases in the middle. This CDR3 reads CASSPLADSYEQYF. For the CDR3, the DNA is TGTGCCAGTAGCCCCTTGGCGGACTCCTACGAGCAGTACTTC.

V and J are TRBV11-2 and TRBJ2-7; D ambiguous. Germline CDR1 SGHAT, CDR2 FQNNGV. This CDR3 region has 15 residues. V was shortened by 1 base and J by 0 bases, with 10 bases between the two germline ends. DNA of the CDR3: TGTGCCAGCAGCTTAGGGGCAGGTCCCTCCTACGAGCAGTACTTC. Encoded protein: CASSLGAGPSYEQYF.

The rearrangement links TRBV6-5 to TRBJ2-3, with 7 bases fitting TRBD1. CDR1 and CDR2 (germline): MNHEY, SVGAGI. V shed 5 bases, J shed 6 bases, and the junction held 8 bases outside the gene matches. This CDR3 contains 14 residues. The DNA of the CDR3 is TGTGCCAGCAGTCTAGGGACAGCCAAGGATACGCAGTATTTT. Its protein is CASSLGTAKDTQYF.

This clone was counted once. The rearrangement joins TRBV14 to TRBJ1-1; D ambiguous. Germline-derived CDR1 and CDR2 are SGHDN and FVKESK. V lost 4 bases and J 0 bases, leaving 9 bases between the germline ends. The CDR3 consists of 14 residues. CDR3 loop: CASSRHFLNTEAFF. The CDR3 DNA is TGTGCCAGCAGCCGACATTTTTTGAACACTGAAGCTTTCTTT.

V usage is TRBV2 and J usage is TRBJ2-7; 14 nucleotides match TRBD2. Germline CDR1 is SNHLY and CDR2 is FYNNEI. Trimming removed 6 bases from V and 5 bases from J; junction bases left unmatched: 12. The CDR3 runs to 17 residues. The CDR3 protein is CASRQRGKGLAGDEQYF. In DNA form, the CDR3 reads TGTGCCAGCAGGCAGAGGGGAAAGGGACTAGCGGGAGACGAGCAGTACTTC.

V and J are TRBV6-2 or TRBV6-3 and TRBJ1-5; a possible D gene is TRBD1 (6 bases). The CDR3 contains 17 residues. Germline lookup yields CDR1 MNHEY and CDR2 SVGEGT. Trimming removed 6 bases from V and 0 bases from J, with 18 bases in between. The CDR3: CASSRGAGGFSNQPQHF. The CDR3 nucleotides are TGTGCCAGCAGCCGGGGGGCAGGTGGTTTTAGCAATCAGCCCCAGCATTTT.

V is TRBV29-1 and J is TRBJ2-5; D is tentatively TRBD1 or TRBD2 (5 bases each). The CDR3 spans 13 residues. With 6 bases removed from V and 2 bases from J, the gap between germline ends came to 13 bases. Germline V CDR1 and CDR2: SQVTM, ANQGSEA. The CDR3 bases are TGCAGCGTGGGCTGGGGGATTCAAGAGACCCAGTACTTC. Its translation is CSVGWGIQETQYF.

The rearrangement uses TRBV6-5 and TRBJ2-7; 8 bases agree with TRBD2. Looked up from germline, CDR1 is MNHEY and CDR2 is SVGAGI. V lost 2 bases and J lost 3; bases outside the gene matches: 6. This CDR3 comprises 15 residues. CDR3 nucleotide sequence: TGTGCCAGCAGTTACGATATAGCGGGACACTACGAGCAGTACTTC. It is translated as CASSYDIAGHYEQYF.

The chain joins TRBV19 to TRBJ2-1; 10 nucleotides match TRBD2. Losses at the gene ends were 5 bases for V and 9 bases for J; bases not matched to a gene: 10. The CDR3 covers 15 residues. CDR1 and CDR2 from the germline V gene are LNHDA and SQIVND (reference sequence). CDR3 sequence reads: CASSPRPSGRSEQFF. CDR3 DNA sequence: TGTGCCAGTAGTCCGCGTCCTAGCGGGAGATCTGAGCAGTTCTTC. The variable domain in full, completed from reference TRBV19 and TRBJ2-1, reads DGGITQSPKYLFRKEGQNVTLSCEQNLNHDAMYWYRQDPGQGLRLIYYSQIVNDFQKGDIAEGYSVSREKKESFPLTVTSAQKNPTAFYLCASSPRPSGRSEQFFGPGTRLTVL.

The V and J genes are TRBV19 and TRBJ1-5; tentative D call: TRBD1 (5 bases). The ends were cut back, 4 bases at V and 1 base at J, with 8 bases in the middle. Germline V CDR1 and CDR2: LNHDA, SQIVND (reference sequence). CDR3 length equals 14 residues. The CDR3: CASSRGLSNQPQHF. The DNA of the CDR3 is TGTGCCAGTAGTAGGGGCCTGAGCAATCAGCCCCAGCATTTT. The entire variable domain, with the rest obtained from reference TRBV19 and TRBJ1-5, is as follows: DGGITQSPKYLFRKEGQNVTLSCEQNLNHDAMYWYRQDPGQGLRLIYYSQIVNDFQKGDIAEGYSVSREKKESFPLTVTSAQKNPTAFYLCASSRGLSNQPQHFGDGTRLSIL.

The V and J genes are TRBV19 and TRBJ2-6, with D tentatively TRBD1 (5 bases). This CDR3 spans 15 amino acids. The ends were cut back, 4 bases at V and 2 bases at J, with 9 bases in the middle. Germline CDR1 LNHDA, CDR2 SQIVND (reference sequence). The CDR3 DNA follows: TGTGCCAGTAGTAGTCAGGGAACTGGGGCCAACGTCCTGACTTTC. It codes for CASSSQGTGANVLTF.